This TCR beta chain originates from a study of cytomegalovirus exposure and HLA in healthy donors. V was shortened by 0 bases and J by 3 bases, with 6 bases between the two germline ends. In germline, CDR1 is SGDLS, CDR2 YYNGEE. The length of the CDR3 is 13 residues. Regarding this clone: Its antigen remains unknown.

PCR employed 60 Vbeta and 13 Jbeta primers. Clones were read by immunoSEQ multiplex PCR, and TCRdb kept only the in-frame ones, dropping some. The data show about 170,000 clones, 70% to 90% seen once. Findings and caveats of the study: Later examination showed HLA-associated TCR beta chains had greater clonal expansion than equally common others. The investigators catalogued 180 or so TCR beta chains as cytomegalovirus-associated. Among CMV-associated TCR beta chains, most appeared HLA-restricted in a later analysis. It was taken for granted in presence/absence analyses that sequencing depth across donors was roughly uniform.

The chain has TRBV9 and TRBJ2-5; no clear D. The sequencing sample was made of PBMCs. This clonotype was obtained from a man aged 25-45 years in good health and CMV-seropositive. The CDR3 DNA reads TGTGCCAGCAGCGTAGAAACTGAAGAGACCCAGTACTTC. This gives the protein CASSVETEETQYF.